This T cell receptor (beta chain) came from a study of identical twins. Study findings and constraints: Cross-sectional statistical analysis was relied on for the conclusions, without the same donors being followed.

The cDNA had a unique molecular identifier and a template-switch universal primer site. MiXCR, applied by TCRdb to the 5' RACE reads, yields one record per CDR3 protein. The sample has about 1.7 million distinct CDR3 sequences; about 32% are singletons. This clonotype was detected once. Its antigen is not known. V lost 8 bases and J 5 bases, leaving 17 bases between the germline ends. CDR3 length: 14 residues. CDR1 and CDR2 from the germline V gene are SNHLY and FYNNEI. The specimen was cord blood. The chain employs TRBV2 and TRBJ2-3; D possibly corresponds to TRBD2 (6 bases). This TCR was sampled from a newborn girl in good health. Written as DNA, the CDR3 is TGTGCCAGCGATACACTAGCCGGAGGAGATACGCAGTATTTT. Protein: CASDTLAGGDTQYF. Full variable domain (rest looked up from reference TRBV2 and TRBJ2-3): EPEVTQTPSHQVTQMGQEVILRCVPISNHLYFYWYRQILGQKVEFLVSFYNNEISEKSEIFDDQFSVERPDGSNFTLKIRSTKLEDSAMYFCASDTLAGGDTQYFGPGTRLTVL.